The 14 T cell receptor beta chains below were found in one sample sequenced in a study of STAT3 mutations in large granular lymphocyte leukemia. Study conclusions and caveats: Every T-cell large granular lymphocyte leukemia patient had at least one immunodominant TCR beta clonotype.

Using immunoSEQ multiplex PCR, the repertoire was profiled, and TCRdb retains in-frame clones only, with some absent. The sample contains 15,000 or so clones, almost 85% of which appear only once. Antigen specificity for these receptors is unknown. The sequenced material came from peripheral blood mononuclear cells. These receptors were obtained from a man between 45 and 60 years old with T-cell large granular lymphocyte leukemia. Some clones in this sample may be carry-over from other donors' samples.

The chain is built from TRBV19 and TRBJ2-7; TRBD1 is a possible D gene (6 bases). Germline V gene lookup returns CDR1 LNHDA and CDR2 SQIVND (reference sequence). V lost 5 bases and J 3 bases, leaving 17 bases between the germline ends. The CDR3 spans 15 residues. The CDR3: CASSPSRTESYEQYF. CDR3 sequence (DNA): TGTGCCAGTAGTCCCTCCCGGACAGAGAGCTACGAGCAGTACTTC. Together with reference TRBV19 and TRBJ2-7, the CDR3 gives the full variable domain: DGGITQSPKYLFRKEGQNVTLSCEQNLNHDAMYWYRQDPGQGLRLIYYSQIVNDFQKGDIAEGYSVSREKKESFPLTVTSAQKNPTAFYLCASSPSRTESYEQYFGPGTRLTVT.

The CDR3 DNA follows: TGCGCCAGCAGCCAGTCGCCTTCCTACGAGCAGTACTTC. Translating it yields CASSQSPSYEQYF. The chain has TRBV4-1 and TRBJ2-7; D ambiguous. The germline gives CDR1 MGHRA, CDR2 YSYEKL. V gave up 3 bases and J gave up 1 base, with 7 bases separating them. This CDR3 is 13 amino acids long.

This chain uses TRBV19 with TRBJ2-2, with D hard to call. CDR3 size: 13 residues. Between the trimmed V and J ends, which lost 0 bases and 7 bases, there was a span of 6 bases. Germline V gene data show CDR1 as LNHDA and CDR2 as SQIVND (reference sequence). This CDR3 is CASSIDKVGELFF. As DNA, the CDR3 is TGTGCCAGTAGTATAGACAAGGTCGGGGAGCTGTTTTTT.

This clone appeared a few times. The chain uses TRBV5-6 and TRBJ2-7; 11 nucleotides align to TRBD1. Germline CDR1 and CDR2: SGHDT and YYEEEE. V lost 0 bases to trimming and J lost 4 bases; unmatched junction nucleotides: 6. This CDR3 is built from 16 residues. CDR3 in amino acids: CASSLAGTGGEYEQYF. The CDR3 nucleotides read TGTGCCAGCAGCTTGGCCGGGACAGGGGGAGAGTACGAGCAGTACTTC.

V and J are TRBV7-9 and TRBJ2-1, with D possibly TRBD1 on 5 matching bases. CDR3 length: 13 residues. CDR1 and CDR2 (germline): SEHNR, FQNEAQ (reference sequence). Trimming removed 1 base at V and 9 bases at J, with 10 bases between. The CDR3, as DNA: TGTGCCAGCAGCTTAGTGACGGACACTGAGCAGTTCTTC. Translated, it gives CASSLVTDTEQFF. Drawing the rest from reference TRBV7-9 and TRBJ2-1, the complete variable domain is DTGVSQNPRHKITKRGQNVTFRCDPISEHNRLYWYRQTLGQGPEFLTYFQNEAQLEKSRLLSDRFSAERPKGSFSTLEIQRTEQGDSAMYLCASSLVTDTEQFFGPGTRLTVL.

The chain combines TRBV28 with TRBJ1-2; weak D call: TRBD1 (6 bases). Germline V gene sequence: CDR1 MDHEN, CDR2 SYDVKM. Trimming removed 10 bases from V and 2 bases from J, with 14 bases in between. The CDR3 is 13 residues long. In DNA, the CDR3 is TGTGCCACCATCCTGGACAGAAACTATGGCTACACCTTC. It translates to CATILDRNYGYTF.

This clone was picked up a small number of times. CDR3 amino acids: CASSYAGDRGAFF. In nucleotides, the CDR3 is TGTGCCAGCAGTTACGCCGGGGACAGGGGAGCTTTCTTT. The chain links TRBV6-5 to TRBJ1-1, with 10 bases that match TRBD1. CDR3 length: 13 amino acids. Germline loops: CDR1 MNHEY, CDR2 SVGAGI. The ends lost 2 bases at V and 10 bases at J; junction bases unmatched: 4.

V and J are TRBV13 and TRBJ2-3; D uncertain. This CDR3 has 14 amino acids. The germline V gene has CDR1 PRHDT and CDR2 FYEKMQ (reference sequence). With 5 bases removed from V and 6 bases from J, the gap between germline ends came to 15 bases. CDR3 residues: CASSPDGRRDTQYF. As DNA, the CDR3 is TGTGCCAGCAGCCCAGACGGCCGCCGGGATACGCAGTATTTT.

This clone was seen just once. The chain links TRBV5-4 to TRBJ2-3; TRBD1 matches at 8 bases. Unmatched junction bases numbered 7, after V lost 5 bases and J lost 2 bases. The CDR3 is 15 residues long. CDR1 SGHNT and CDR2 YYREEE come from the germline V gene (reference sequence). The CDR3 nucleotides read TGTGCCAGCAGGCGCGGACAGGGCTCCACAGATACGCAGTATTTT. Translation: CASRRGQGSTDTQYF.

The chain uses TRBV4-1 and TRBJ2-3; 8 bases match TRBD2. Trimming removed 0 bases from V and 1 base from J; junction bases left unmatched: 6. Per the germline V gene, CDR1 is MGHRA and CDR2 is YSYEKL. CDR3 size: 17 residues. CDR3 nucleotides: TGCGCCAGCAGCCAAGATCAGACTAGCGTCGGCACAGATACGCAGTATTTT. Translated: CASSQDQTSVGTDTQYF.

The V gene is TRBV9, the J gene TRBJ2-3, with D hard to call. Trimming removed 0 bases at V and 2 bases at J, with 7 bases between. CDR1 is SGDLS, CDR2 YYNGEE, per germline. This CDR3 spans 14 amino acids. CDR3 protein: CASSVDGYTDTQYF. The CDR3 region has the DNA TGTGCCAGCAGCGTAGATGGGTACACAGATACGCAGTATTTT.

CDR3 sequence: CASSQDRIGNQPQHF. The CDR3 DNA reads TGCGCCAGCAGCCAAGATCGAATTGGGAATCAGCCCCAGCATTTT. The chain recombines TRBV4-3 with TRBJ1-5; unclear D gene. The CDR3 is made up of 15 amino acids. V was cut by 0 bases and J by 4 bases, with 10 bases left in between. Germline values: CDR1 LGHNA, CDR2 YSLEER.

A word on this clone: Germline and junction disagree at one end, which may indicate a read error. The V call is TRBV7-7, the J call TRBJ2-6; D is unresolved. This CDR3 spans 14 amino acids. CDR1 and CDR2 (germline): SSHAT, FNYEAQ (reference sequence). CDR3 protein: CASSFGAGANVLTF. The CDR3 nucleotides are TGTGCTAGCAGCTTTGGGGCTGGGGCCAACGTCCTGACTTTC.

DNA of the CDR3: TGCGCCAGCAGCCAAGACAAAGTGGTACGGCTCTCTGGAAACACCATATATTTT. Its translation: CASSQDKVVRLSGNTIYF. V gene TRBV4-1 combines with J gene TRBJ1-3; D call uncertain. V lost 0 bases to trimming and J lost 0 bases, with 15 bases between them. Germline CDR1 and CDR2: MGHRA and YSYEKL. CDR3 length: 18 residues.